This TCR beta chain was identified during a study of T cells after yellow fever vaccination. This clonotype was picked up many times. At one of its ends the junction is not consistent with the germline gene, which may arise from a read error. One entry per CDR3 protein, called by TCRdb with MiXCR from the 5' RACE reads. Of over 300,000 distinct CDR3 sequences listed, around 3.9% are singletons. The material sequenced was PBMCs, taken on the day of the yellow fever booster vaccination. The source is a young man who received the YFV17D yellow fever vaccine.

CDR3 nucleotides: TGTGCCAGCAGCCCCCTAGGGGGAAGGGCGGTCTTT. Amino acid sequence: CASSPLGGRAVF. The V gene is TRBV7-3, the J gene TRBJ1-1, with TRBD1 as a possible D gene (6 bases). The CDR3 runs 12 residues. Germline CDR1 reads SGHTA; CDR2 reads FQGTGA.